The 4 T cell receptor beta chains presented below share a single source sample, sequenced in a study of spatial heterogeneity in lung cancer (dated by TCRdb to about 2019). Broader findings and caveats from the paper: The number of expanded intratumoral alpha and beta TCRs correlated with the tumor nonsynonymous mutation count.

Library prep was done by 5' RACE. These reads were obtained on a NextSeq 500. TCRdb applied fastp at Q25 and MiXCR to the public reads, then kept only in-frame beta chains. Merged by CDR3 protein, the rows form single entries marked with the most common genes and DNA. Here the sample has a few hundred distinct CDR3 sequences; around 33% occur a single time. Over 25% of the sample is held by the ten biggest clonotypes. These receptors have no identified antigens. This sample's time point label indicates: sample taken at primary tumor resection. The sample was lung tumor tissue, taken at surgery. These receptors were obtained from a male donor with early-stage non-small cell lung cancer.

On this clonotype: This beta chain slipped into a library made for alpha chains as a stray read, so its size is not meaningful. The chain is built from TRBV6-5 and TRBJ1-3; D is possibly TRBD1 (6 bases). Between the trimmed V and J ends, which lost 2 bases and 4 bases, there was a span of 9 bases. The CDR3 has 14 residues. CDR1 MNHEY and CDR2 SVGAGI come from the germline V gene. DNA for the CDR3: TGTGCCAGCAGTTACGGGGGGCCAGGAAACACCATATATTTT. It yields the protein CASSYGGPGNTIYF.

In regard to this clonotype: This beta chain represents an off-target read in a library built for alpha chains; its size is of limited meaning. The V and J genes are TRBV7-6 and TRBJ2-7; D is uncertain. Germline V gives CDR1 SGHVS, CDR2 FNYEAQ. Trimming took 1 base from V and 4 from J, leaving 8 bases between them. This CDR3 region has 13 residues. For the CDR3, the DNA is TGTGCCAGCAGCTTAGGACCAAATTACGAGCAGTACTTC. Residues: CASSLGPNYEQYF. The full variable domain, rest sourced from reference TRBV7-6 and TRBJ2-7, is GAGVSQSPRYKVTKRGQDVALRCDPISGHVSLYWYRQALGQGPEFLTYFNYEAQQDKSGLPNDRFSAERPEGSISTLTIQRTEQRDSAMYRCASSLGPNYEQYFGPGTRLTVT.

This clonotype has more than one count but fewer than ten. This beta chain slipped into a library made for alpha chains as a stray read, so its size is not meaningful. The chain uses TRBV5-6 and TRBJ1-1, with D perhaps TRBD1 (5 bases). Trimming cost V 4 bases and J 0 bases, with 16 bases left between them. Germline V CDR1 and CDR2: SGHDT, YYEEEE. This CDR3 is built from 16 residues. The CDR3 loop reads CASSPRGGTMNTEAFF. CDR3 nucleotides: TGTGCCAGCAGCCCTCGGGGAGGGACCATGAACACTGAAGCTTTCTTT.

Points on this clonotype: This beta chain represents an off-target read in a library built for alpha chains; its size is of limited meaning. The genes are TRBV4-3 and TRBJ2-7; weak D call: TRBD1 (5 bases). Trimming shortened V by 3 bases and J by 4 bases, and 10 bases separated the two germline ends. From germline, CDR1 is LGHNA and CDR2 YSLEER. This CDR3 spans 13 amino acids. CDR3 nucleotide sequence: TGCGCCAGCAGCCATCGCACAGGTTACGAGCAGTACTTC. This translates into CASSHRTGYEQYF.